Listed below are T cell receptor beta chains from one sample, sequenced in a study of Ad26.COV2.S vaccination and SARS-CoV-2 variants. Sequenced by immunoSEQ multiplex PCR; TCRdb stores in-frame clones only, minus some. The sample carries hundreds of thousands of clones, about 90% recorded once. The sample in question was peripheral blood, obtained in a trial of Ad26.COV2.S vaccine versus placebo. These receptors came from a person aged 18-65 years who received the Ad26.COV2.S COVID-19 vaccine or a placebo. CDR3s include the opening cysteine and the closing phenylalanine or tryptophan. Fields, in order: clone size, V gene, J gene, D gene, CDR3 DNA, CDR3 protein. D genes are given only for firm matches. The size entry is marked missing in some rows and otherwise reads once, few, many or a size class.

NA	TRBV9	TRBJ2-3	TRBD2	TGTGCCAGCAGCGTAGTAGGGGCGGGGGGGCCCACAGATACGCAGTATTTT	CASSVVGAGGPTDTQYF
NA	TRBV6-5	TRBJ2-7	NA	TGTGCCAGCAATCCCTTCCGTTCCTTCTACGAGCAGTACTTC	CASNPFRSFYEQYF
NA	TRBV7-9	TRBJ2-2	NA	TGTGCCAGCTTTTCGGCAGTTTCTTCCTCCGGGGAGCTGTTTTTT	CASFSAVSSSGELFF
NA	TRBV7-2	TRBJ2-1	NA	TGTGCCAGCAGCTTAGCCCAGGTGGGGGAGGAGCAGTTCTTC	CASSLAQVGEEQFF
NA	TRBV4-1	TRBJ2-3	NA	TGCGCCAGCAGCCAAGAGGGCCCCCCTAGCACAGATACGCAGTATTTT	CASSQEGPPSTDTQYF
NA	TRBV29-1	TRBJ2-7	NA	TGCAGCGCCAACGGGGGATGGGGCTACGAGCAGTACTTC	CSANGGWGYEQYF
NA	TRBV7-9	TRBJ2-2	TRBD2	TGTGCCAGCGGAAGGACTAGCGGGGGCCTGAACACCGGGGAGCTGTTTTTT	CASGRTSGGLNTGELFF
NA	TRBV11-2	TRBJ2-1	TRBD1	TGTGCCAGCAGCACAAGACAGGGACCATACAATGAGCAGTTCTTC	CASSTRQGPYNEQFF
NA	TRBV27	TRBJ2-5	NA	TGTGCCAGCAGTCGCTCGCAGGGGAGGGCCCAGTACTTC	CASSRSQGRAQYF
few	TRBV4-2	TRBJ2-1	NA	TGTGCCAGCCAGGGGCAGGGGTACAATGAGCAGTTCTTC	CASQGQGYNEQFF
NA	TRBV10-3	TRBJ1-2	TRBD1	TGTGCCACCAACCCGGGACAGGGGGCGCGAGACTATGGCTACACCTTC	CATNPGQGARDYGYTF
NA	TRBV4-1	TRBJ2-2	NA	TGCGCCAGCAGCCAGGCCTCACACAGGGAGGCCGGGGAGCTGTTTTTT	CASSQASHREAGELFF
NA	TRBV4-3	TRBJ1-1	NA	TGCGCCAGCAGCCAAGCTAGGGGAGGGGGAAGGAGCACTGAAGCTTTCTTT	CASSQARGGGRSTEAFF
NA	TRBV19	TRBJ2-5	NA	TGTGCCAGTAGTATAAAGGGGCCAGAGACCCAGTACTTC	CASSIKGPETQYF
NA	TRBV7-9	TRBJ1-3	NA	TGTGCCAGCAGCCCCCAGGGGAACACCATATATTTT	CASSPQGNTIYF
NA	TRBV14	TRBJ2-3	NA	TGTGCCAGCAGCCAAGATCTGGCGGATACGCAGTATTTT	CASSQDLADTQYF
NA	TRBV2	TRBJ2-5	TRBD1	TGTGCCAGCAGTGGGGAGACGGGACAGGGGTGGGAGACCCAGTACTTC	CASSGETGQGWETQYF
NA	TRBV5-4	TRBJ1-4	TRBD1	TGTGCCAGCAGCCGCGGACAGGGTGGAATTAATGAAAAACTGTTTTTT	CASSRGQGGINEKLFF
NA	TRBV7-2	TRBJ2-7	NA	TGTGCCAGCAGCATAGAACCAGGGAGTCCCTACGAGCAGTACTTC	CASSIEPGSPYEQYF
NA	TRBV12-3/TRBV12-4	TRBJ2-7	NA	TGTGCCAGCACAGGATCCTACGAGCAGTACTTC	CASTGSYEQYF
NA	TRBV30	TRBJ2-7	TRBD1	TGTGCCTGGGGACAGGGAAGCCACGAGCAGTACTTC	CAWGQGSHEQYF
NA	TRBV30	TRBJ1-2	TRBD1	TGTGCCTGGAGTGGAGCAGGGGGCGCAGGGGGCTACACCTTC	CAWSGAGGAGGYTF
NA	TRBV4-1	TRBJ1-2	NA	TGCGCCAGCAGCCAGGCTCCCGGGCCTAACTATGGCTACACCTTC	CASSQAPGPNYGYTF
NA	TRBV19	TRBJ2-7	NA	TGTGCCAGTAGTTCAGGGGACTCAAACTCCTACGAGCAGTACTTC	CASSSGDSNSYEQYF
NA	TRBV5-6	TRBJ1-2	NA	TGTGCCAGCAGCTTGGAGTCGGCCACGCAGGGCTACACCTTC	CASSLESATQGYTF
NA	TRBV5-1	TRBJ1-5	TRBD1	TGCGCCAGCAGCGACACAGGGGACAATCAGCCCCAGCATTTT	CASSDTGDNQPQHF
once	TRBV5-1	TRBJ1-6	TRBD1	TGCGCCAGCAGCTTGAGCCCCCCGGACAGGGATTCACCCCTCCACTTT	CASSLSPPDRDSPLHF
NA	TRBV19	TRBJ2-3	NA	TGTGCCAGTAGTATCGGGGTCGGTCACGCGGATACGCAGTATTTT	CASSIGVGHADTQYF
NA	TRBV7-2	TRBJ2-5	NA	TGTGCCAGCAACCAATGGCGGGGGACCCAGTACTTC	CASNQWRGTQYF
NA	TRBV19	TRBJ2-5	NA	TGTGCCAGTAGTCGAGCGGGCAGGTCCACACAAGAGACCCAGTACTTC	CASSRAGRSTQETQYF
NA	TRBV7-2	TRBJ1-2	NA	TGTGCCAGCAGCTTAGAGTTACAGGGAGACTATGGCTACACCTTC	CASSLELQGDYGYTF
NA	TRBV7-8	TRBJ2-7	TRBD1	TGTGCCAGCAACAACCCGACAGGGACCTACGAGCAGTACTTC	CASNNPTGTYEQYF
NA	TRBV30	TRBJ1-5	TRBD1	TGTGCCTGGGAAAGCAAACAGGGACAGGGTATACAGCCCCAGCATTTT	CAWESKQGQGIQPQHF
NA	TRBV21-1	TRBJ1-5	NA	TGTGCCAGGTTAGTATGGGGCGGGTATCAGTCGCCCCAGCATTTT	CARLVWGGYQSPQHF
NA	TRBV5-4	TRBJ2-7	TRBD1	TGTGCCAGCAGCCTAGGGGACAGCCTCTACGAGCAGTACTTC	CASSLGDSLYEQYF
NA	TRBV9	TRBJ2-7	NA	TGTGCCAGCAGCGTAGGCGGCGGCGATAGCTCCTACGAGCAGTACTTC	CASSVGGGDSSYEQYF
NA	TRBV7-9	TRBJ2-4	NA	TGTGCCAGCAGCTCCAACCCCCACAGGGTAGGCATTCAGTACTTC	CASSSNPHRVGIQYF
NA	TRBV5-1	TRBJ2-3	TRBD2	TGCGCCAGCAGCTTACCACTAGCGGGAGCAGGCACAGATACGCAGTATTTT	CASSLPLAGAGTDTQYF
NA	TRBV4-3	TRBJ2-6	NA	TGCGCCAGCAGCCAACAGCACTCTGGGGCCAACGTCCTGACTTTC	CASSQQHSGANVLTF
NA	TRBV10-2	TRBJ2-7	TRBD2	TGCGCCAGCAGTGGCGGACTAGCGGGAGGGCCCTCAGTCGAGCAGTACTTC	CASSGGLAGGPSVEQYF
NA	TRBV5-1	TRBJ2-7	TRBD1	TGCGCCAGCTCCATAGGGGGCAAGTACGAGCAGTACTTC	CASSIGGKYEQYF
NA	TRBV7-9	TRBJ2-1	TRBD2	TGTGCCAGCAGCCAGACTAGCGGGGGGTACAATGAGCAGTTCTTC	CASSQTSGGYNEQFF
NA	TRBV18	TRBJ2-7	NA	TGTGCCAGCTCACCACTCCATCCGAGTACCGGTTGGCACTACGAGCAGTACTTC	CASSPLHPSTGWHYEQYF
once	TRBV30	TRBJ2-7	NA	TGTGCCTGGAGGGGACGGAACAGACGTCTTTACGAGCAGTACTTC	CAWRGRNRRLYEQYF
NA	TRBV19	TRBJ1-5	NA	TGTGCCAGTAGTATAGCGGGGTTCGATCAGCCCCAGCATTTT	CASSIAGFDQPQHF
NA	TRBV30	TRBJ1-3	NA	TGTGCCTGGAGTAGGTGGCCCTATACTGGAAACACCATATATTTT	CAWSRWPYTGNTIYF
NA	TRBV11-3	TRBJ2-1	NA	TGTGCCAGCAGCCCCCAGGGGGGATCCTACAATGAGCAGTTCTTC	CASSPQGGSYNEQFF
few	TRBV6-6	TRBJ1-2	NA	TGTGCCAGCAGGGTTTACACCCTGGGCAATGGCTACACCTTC	CASRVYTLGNGYTF
NA	TRBV19	TRBJ2-3	TRBD1	TGTGCCAGTAGTATAAGGGACAGGGCCGCAGATACGCAGTATTTT	CASSIRDRAADTQYF
NA	TRBV7-3	TRBJ2-2	NA	TGTGCCAGCAGCTTACGTCTTAACACCGGGGAGCTGTTTTTT	CASSLRLNTGELFF
NA	TRBV12-3/TRBV12-4	TRBJ2-7	TRBD2	TGTGCCAGCAGTACGGGGGGGTTCGGCGAGCAGTACTTC	CASSTGGFGEQYF
NA	TRBV3-1/TRBV3-2	TRBJ2-7	TRBD1	TGTGCCAGCAGCACACCGGGACAGGGTCGACTTGAGCAGTACTTC	CASSTPGQGRLEQYF
few	TRBV6-5	TRBJ1-1	NA	TGTGCCAGCAGTACCCGGGGGGGCAGAAACACTGAAGCTTTCTTT	CASSTRGGRNTEAFF
few	TRBV30	TRBJ2-2	TRBD1	TGTGCCTGGAGTGGGACAATTTGGGACAGATACCCTACTAACACCGGGGAGCTGTTTTTT	CAWSGTIWDRYPTNTGELFF
NA	TRBV19	TRBJ2-1	TRBD1	TGTGCCAGTAGTATTCTGAGACAGGGCTACAATGAGCAGTTCTTC	CASSILRQGYNEQFF
NA	TRBV5-6	TRBJ2-1	TRBD1	TGTGCCAGCAGCTTGGTAGGGCAGGGGGCGCGCGATGAGCAGTTCTTC	CASSLVGQGARDEQFF
NA	TRBV30	TRBJ1-2	NA	TGTGCCTGTAAACCCCACCGGGGCGTTGGCTACACCTTC	CACKPHRGVGYTF
NA	TRBV2	TRBJ2-5	TRBD2	TGTGCCAGCAGTGAACTAGGGGTAGCGGGAATGGGAGAGACCCAGTACTTC	CASSELGVAGMGETQYF
few	TRBV15	TRBJ1-2	TRBD1	TGTGCCACCAGCAACCGACAGGGTTGGGCCAACTATGGCTACACCTTC	CATSNRQGWANYGYTF
NA	TRBV5-1	TRBJ2-7	TRBD1	TGCGCCAGCACCCCGGGACAGGTAGGTTGGTCCGACGAGCAGTACTTC	CASTPGQVGWSDEQYF